The 20 T cell receptor beta chains given below trace back to one sample, sequenced in a study of radiotherapy plus CTLA-4 blockade in lung cancer. TCRdb's copy holds only in-frame clones and misses some; the assay was immunoSEQ multiplex PCR. The sample yields more than 95,000 clones, about four fifths seen once. This specimen was peripheral blood, taken from a patient treated with radiotherapy plus ipilimumab. These receptors originate from a human donor with non-small cell lung cancer who had a partial response to radiotherapy plus ipilimumab.

V is TRBV28 and J is TRBJ1-2; TRBD1 agrees at 9 bases. V was clipped by 4 bases and J by 8 bases; unmatched bases: 17. The CDR3 is made up of 17 amino acids. Germline V lookup: CDR1 MDHEN, CDR2 SYDVKM. The CDR3 DNA sequence: TGTGCCAGCAGTTCCACAGGGGGCGCGGGGTTATCTCGAGGCTACACCTTC. This encodes CASSSTGGAGLSRGYTF.

This chain links TRBV27 with TRBJ2-7, with D uncertain. Germline assignment: CDR1 MNHEY and CDR2 SMNVEV (reference sequence). This CDR3 has 15 residues. Trimming removed 3 bases from V and 0 bases from J, with 12 bases in between. Written as DNA, the CDR3 is TGTGCCAGCAGTTTGATGGGCCTGGGCTCCTACGAGCAGTACGTC. It is translated as CASSLMGLGSYEQYV.

The rearrangement links TRBV27 to TRBJ2-2; no reliable D call. The CDR3 loop spans 12 amino acids. V dropped 5 bases and J dropped 5 bases, with 6 bases sitting between them. Germline CDR1 MNHEY, CDR2 SMNVEV (reference sequence). The DNA for the CDR3 is TGTGCCAGCAGTATCAGGACCGGGGAGCTGTTTTTT. Translating gives CASSIRTGELFF.

This clone was seen a few times. The rearrangement uses TRBV6-5 and TRBJ2-7, with 10 bases matching TRBD2. Germline V gene sequence: CDR1 MNHEY, CDR2 SVGAGI. The CDR3 is made up of 13 amino acids. V gave up 10 bases and J gave up 0 bases; unmatched junction bases: 3. CDR3 in DNA: TGTGCCACCCGGACTAGCGGCTCCTACGAGCAGTACTTC. This sequence encodes CATRTSGSYEQYF.

The rearrangement links TRBV30 to TRBJ2-1; TRBD2 matches 7 bases. The trim removed 7 bases at V and 7 bases at J, leaving 7 bases unmatched. This CDR3 has 12 residues. Per the germline V gene, CDR1 is GTSNPN and CDR2 is SVGIG (reference sequence). CDR3 sequence (DNA): TGTGCCTCGGACGTACTAGCGAATGAGCAGTTCTTC. Its translation is CASDVLANEQFF.

This clone has more than one count but fewer than ten. The J gene is TRBJ2-1, the V gene TRBV28, with TRBD1 as a possible D gene (6 bases). V was shortened by 5 bases and J by 12 bases, with 26 bases between the two germline ends. The germline gives CDR1 MDHEN, CDR2 SYDVKM. The CDR3 runs to 16 residues. CDR3 sequence reads: CASSVGTLVITRWQFF. The DNA of the CDR3 is TGTGCCAGCAGTGTCGGGACATTAGTTATCACGCGGTGGCAGTTCTTC.

This clone has just one count. This chain links TRBV28 with TRBJ2-1; 12 nucleotides align to TRBD2. CDR3 size: 16 residues. Germline V gene sequence: CDR1 MDHEN, CDR2 SYDVKM. V trimming: 5 bases; J trimming: 4 bases; junction bases outside the gene matches: 6. CDR3 bases: TGTGCCAGCAGTCTGTTGACTAGCGGGAGATACAATGAGCAGTTCTTC. Encoded protein: CASSLLTSGRYNEQFF.

This clone was seen only a few times. The V and J genes are TRBV7-3 and TRBJ2-2, with 9 positions matching TRBD2. The CDR3 has 21 amino acids. Per the germline V gene, CDR1 is SGHTA and CDR2 is FQGTGA. Losses at the gene ends were 1 base for V and 4 bases for J; bases not matched to a gene: 19. CDR3 sequence reads: CASSLILKGSSGMAGTGELFF. The CDR3 DNA reads as TGTGCCAGCAGCTTAATCTTAAAAGGCTCTAGCGGGATGGCTGGCACCGGGGAGCTGTTTTTT.

This clone has ten or more counts. V gene TRBV2 combines with J gene TRBJ1-2; 10 bases line up with TRBD1. V was clipped by 5 bases and J by 2 bases; unmatched bases: 2. The CDR3 has 14 amino acids. CDR1 is SNHLY, CDR2 FYNNEI, per germline. The CDR3 DNA sequence: TGTGCCAGCAGTAGGGACAGGGGAAACTATGGCTACACCTTC. Translating gives CASSRDRGNYGYTF.

The chain employs TRBV4-1 and TRBJ2-7, with 9 bases identical to TRBD2. The germline V gene encodes CDR1 MGHRA and CDR2 YSYEKL. This CDR3 comprises 15 residues. V dropped 1 base and J dropped 1; count of bases not matched to a gene: 2. Here the CDR3 reads CASSQGTSVSYEQYF. The CDR3 bases are TGCGCCAGCAGCCAAGGGACTAGCGTTTCCTACGAGCAGTACTTC.

CDR3 DNA: TGTGCCAGCAGCTTAGGCAGTAACACTGAAGCTTTCTTT. It translates to CASSLGSNTEAFF. The chain uses TRBV11-2 and TRBJ1-1; no firm D call. Trimming pared 1 base from V and 2 bases from J, leaving 5 bases between. The germline gives CDR1 SGHAT, CDR2 FQNNGV. The CDR3 runs 13 residues.

In its sample, this clone was seen once. The chain joins TRBV5-4 to TRBJ1-2; perhaps TRBD1 as D (6 bases). V dropped 2 bases and J dropped 1 base, with 15 bases sitting between them. This CDR3 comprises 16 residues. Germline assignment: CDR1 SGHNT and CDR2 YYREEE (reference sequence). The CDR3 here is CASSLQSGVVNYGYTF. The DNA of the CDR3 is TGTGCCAGCAGCTTACAGTCAGGGGTAGTTAACTATGGCTACACCTTC.

The rearrangement uses TRBV4-1 and TRBJ1-3; D unclear. Germline V gene sequence: CDR1 MGHRA, CDR2 YSYEKL. V was pared by 2 bases and J by 0 bases, with 8 bases between. This CDR3 has 15 residues. The chain's CDR3 is CASSQTQSSGNTIYF. The DNA for the CDR3 is TGCGCCAGCAGCCAAACACAGAGCTCTGGAAACACCATATATTTT.

As to this clone: At one of its ends the junction is not consistent with the germline gene, which may arise from a read error. The chain uses TRBV19 and TRBJ2-1, with TRBD1 as a possible D gene (6 bases). The CDR3 has 12 amino acids. CDR1 is LNHDA, CDR2 SQIVND, per germline (reference sequence). The CDR3 sequence: CASGVWDKEQFF. CDR3 DNA sequence: TGTGCCAGTGGGGTCTGGGACAAGGAGCAGTTCTTC.

The V gene is TRBV6-1, the J gene TRBJ1-1; TRBD1 is a possible D gene (5 bases). Trimming pared 4 bases from V and 0 bases from J, leaving 27 bases between. Per the germline V gene, CDR1 is MNHNS and CDR2 is SASEGT. This CDR3 has 20 residues. CDR3 sequence reads: CASSAINRLARQPMNTEAFF. The CDR3 bases are TGTGCCAGCAGTGCAATAAACCGCCTCGCCAGACAGCCAATGAACACTGAAGCTTTCTTT.

This chain links TRBV11-3 with TRBJ2-2, with TRBD1 identical over 8 bases. The trim removed 6 bases at V and 6 bases at J, leaving 9 bases unmatched. The CDR3 loop spans 15 amino acids. Germline loops: CDR1 SGHNT, CDR2 YENEEA. The CDR3 region has the DNA TGTGCCAGCAGTTCCTACCAGGGGGCGTCCGGGGAGCTGTTTTTT. Translating it yields CASSSYQGASGELFF.

The V and J genes are TRBV5-8 and TRBJ2-5, with a possible D match to TRBD2 (5 bases). Germline-derived CDR1 and CDR2 are SGHTS and YDEGEE. The CDR3 has 13 amino acids. V gave up 7 bases and J gave up 3 bases, with 13 bases separating them. The CDR3 loop reads CASEWTYKETQYF. The CDR3 DNA is TGTGCCAGCGAGTGGACTTACAAAGAGACCCAGTACTTC.

The chain uses TRBV6-6 and TRBJ1-5, with 7 bases identical to TRBD1. From germline, CDR1 is MNHNY and CDR2 SVGAGI (reference sequence). The junction had 5 bases not matched to a gene; V was cut back by 3 bases and J by 0 bases. CDR3 length: 16 residues. CDR3 in DNA: TGTGCCAGCAGTTATCTGACAGGGAATAGCAATCAGCCCCAGCATTTT. This sequence encodes CASSYLTGNSNQPQHF.

The chain has TRBV10-2 and TRBJ1-2; TRBD1 aligns across 8 bases. The CDR3 has 16 residues. The germline V gene encodes CDR1 WSHSY and CDR2 SAAADI. The ends lost 7 bases at V and 4 bases at J; junction bases unmatched: 14. CDR3 in amino acids: CASNSGQANLGYGYTF. In DNA, the CDR3 is TGCGCCAGCAATTCGGGACAGGCGAACTTAGGCTATGGCTACACCTTC.

This sequence joins TRBV6-1 and TRBJ2-7; a weak D match, TRBD2 (6 bases). Germline V CDR1 and CDR2: MNHNS, SASEGT. This CDR3 has 14 residues. Trimming took off 6 bases at V and 1 base at J, with 13 bases between the two ends. DNA for the CDR3: TGTGCCAGCAGGGGGACTGAGGAGTCCTACGAGCAGTACGTC. This gives the protein CASRGTEESYEQYV.